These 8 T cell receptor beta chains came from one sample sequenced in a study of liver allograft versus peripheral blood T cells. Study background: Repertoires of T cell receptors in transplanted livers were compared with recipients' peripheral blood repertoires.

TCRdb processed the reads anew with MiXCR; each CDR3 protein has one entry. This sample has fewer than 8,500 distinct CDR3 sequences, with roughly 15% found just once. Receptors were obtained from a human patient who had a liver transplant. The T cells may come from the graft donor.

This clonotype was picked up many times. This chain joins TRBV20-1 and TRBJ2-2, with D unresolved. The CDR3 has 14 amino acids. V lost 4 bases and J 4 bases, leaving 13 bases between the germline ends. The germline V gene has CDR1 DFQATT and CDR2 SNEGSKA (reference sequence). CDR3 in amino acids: CSAKWLGITGELFF. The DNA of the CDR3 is TGCAGTGCTAAGTGGCTTGGGATCACCGGGGAGCTGTTTTTT.

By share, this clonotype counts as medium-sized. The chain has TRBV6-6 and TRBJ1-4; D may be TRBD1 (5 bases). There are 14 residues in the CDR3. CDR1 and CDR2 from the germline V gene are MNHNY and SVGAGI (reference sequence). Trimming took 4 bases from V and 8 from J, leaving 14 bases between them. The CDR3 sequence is CASSFRGGREKLFF. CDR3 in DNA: TGTGCCAGCAGTTTCCGGGGGGGGAGGGAAAAACTGTTTTTT.

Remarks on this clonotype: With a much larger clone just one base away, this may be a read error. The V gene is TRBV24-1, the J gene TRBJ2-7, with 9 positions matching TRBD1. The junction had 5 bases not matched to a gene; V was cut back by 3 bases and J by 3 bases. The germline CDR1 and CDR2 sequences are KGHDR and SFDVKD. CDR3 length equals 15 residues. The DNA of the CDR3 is TGTGCCACCAGTGATCCCGGGACAGGGATCTACGAGCAGTACTTC. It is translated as CATSDPGTGIYEQYF.

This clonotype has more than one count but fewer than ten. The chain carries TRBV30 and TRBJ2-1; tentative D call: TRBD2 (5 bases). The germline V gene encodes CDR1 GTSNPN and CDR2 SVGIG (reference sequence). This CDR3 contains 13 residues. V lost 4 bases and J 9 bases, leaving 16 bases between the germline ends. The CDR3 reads CAWKGTGIGEQFF. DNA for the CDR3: TGTGCCTGGAAGGGTACGGGGATAGGTGAGCAGTTCTTC. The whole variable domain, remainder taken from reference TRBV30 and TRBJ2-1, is SQTIHQWPATLVQPVGSPLSLECTVEGTSNPNLYWYRQAAGRGLQLLFYSVGIGQISSEVPQNLSASRPQDRQFILSSKKLLLSDSGFYLCAWKGTGIGEQFFGPGTRLTVL.

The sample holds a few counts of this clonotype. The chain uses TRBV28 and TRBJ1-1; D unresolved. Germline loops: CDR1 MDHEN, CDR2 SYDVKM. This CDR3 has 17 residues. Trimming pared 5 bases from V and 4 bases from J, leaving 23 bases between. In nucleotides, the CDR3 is TGTGCCAGCAGTCCACCGGCCCCTTCGCCCTGGGGCACTGAAGCTTTCTTT. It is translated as CASSPPAPSPWGTEAFF.

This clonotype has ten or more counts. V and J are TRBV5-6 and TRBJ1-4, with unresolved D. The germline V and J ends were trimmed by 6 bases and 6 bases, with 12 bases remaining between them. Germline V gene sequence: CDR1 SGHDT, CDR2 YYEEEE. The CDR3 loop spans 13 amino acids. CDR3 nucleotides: TGTGCCAGCACCCTTTGGGCGGATGAAAAACTGTTTTTT. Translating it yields CASTLWADEKLFF.

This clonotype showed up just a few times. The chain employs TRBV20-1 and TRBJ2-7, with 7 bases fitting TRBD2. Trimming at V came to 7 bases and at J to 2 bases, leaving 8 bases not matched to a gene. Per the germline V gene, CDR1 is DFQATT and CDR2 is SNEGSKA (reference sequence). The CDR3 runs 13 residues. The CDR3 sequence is CSVRREMAYEQYF. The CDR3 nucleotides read TGCAGTGTACGGCGGGAGATGGCCTACGAGCAGTACTTC.

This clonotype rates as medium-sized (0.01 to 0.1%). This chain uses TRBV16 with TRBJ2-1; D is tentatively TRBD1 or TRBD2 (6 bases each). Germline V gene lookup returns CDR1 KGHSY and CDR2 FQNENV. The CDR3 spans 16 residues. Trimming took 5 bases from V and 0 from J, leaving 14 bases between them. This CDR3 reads CASSFLGGSSYNEQFF. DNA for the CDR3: TGTGCCAGCAGCTTTTTGGGGGGCAGCTCCTACAATGAGCAGTTCTTC.